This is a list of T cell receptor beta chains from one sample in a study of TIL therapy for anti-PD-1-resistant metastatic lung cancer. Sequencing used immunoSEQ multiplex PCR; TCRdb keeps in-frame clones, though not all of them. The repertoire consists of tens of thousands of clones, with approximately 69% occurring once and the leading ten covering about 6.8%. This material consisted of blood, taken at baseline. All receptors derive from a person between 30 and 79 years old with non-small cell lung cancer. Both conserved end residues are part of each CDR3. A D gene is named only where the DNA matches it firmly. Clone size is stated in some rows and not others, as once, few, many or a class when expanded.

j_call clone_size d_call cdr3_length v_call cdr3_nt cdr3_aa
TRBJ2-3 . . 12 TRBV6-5 TGTGCCAGCAGCTCCAGCGGAGATACGCAGTATTTT CASSSSGDTQYF
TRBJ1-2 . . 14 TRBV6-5 TGTGCCAGCAGTTCCGGGAGGGGGTCCCGGGGCTACACCTTC CASSSGRGSRGYTF
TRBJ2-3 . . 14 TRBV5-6 TGTGCCAGCAGCTTGGAACAGAGCACAGATACGCAGTATTTT CASSLEQSTDTQYF
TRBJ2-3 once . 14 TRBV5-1 TGCGCCAGCAGCTTGGACAGGAACACAGATACGCAGTATTTT CASSLDRNTDTQYF
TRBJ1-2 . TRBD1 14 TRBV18 TGTGCCAGCTCGAGGGACAGGGATAGCTATGGCTACACCTTC CASSRDRDSYGYTF
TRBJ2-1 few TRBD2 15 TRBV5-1 TGCGCCAGCAGCTTGGGAGCGGGATTTGGTACGGAGCAGTTCTTC CASSLGAGFGTEQFF
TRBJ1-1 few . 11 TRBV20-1 TGCAGTGCTAAAGGGTTTTCTGAAGCTTTCTTT CSAKGFSEAFF
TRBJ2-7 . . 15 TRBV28 TGTGCCAGCAGCTCCCCCCAGGAAGCCATCTACGAGCAGTACTTC CASSSPQEAIYEQYF
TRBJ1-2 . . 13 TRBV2 TGTGCCAGCACCGACAAGGCGAACTATGGCTACACCTTC CASTDKANYGYTF
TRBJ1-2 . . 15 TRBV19 TGTGCCAGTAGTGGTGCGGGGGGGGCTAACTATGGCTACACCTTC CASSGAGGANYGYTF
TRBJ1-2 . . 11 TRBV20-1 TGCAGTGCTAGGGCCGGTCTATCCTACACCTTC CSARAGLSYTF
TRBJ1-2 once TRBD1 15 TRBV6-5 TGTGCCAGCAGTCCTACGGGACAGGGGTATATTGGCTACACCTTC CASSPTGQGYIGYTF
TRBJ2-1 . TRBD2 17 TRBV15 TGTGCCACCAGCTCATCACGAACTAGCGGGAGTAACACTTTGCGGTTCTTC CATSSSRTSGSNTLRFF
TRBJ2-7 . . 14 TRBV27 TGTGCCAGCAGCAGACAGTCGGAGGCCTACGAGCAGTACTTC CASSRQSEAYEQYF
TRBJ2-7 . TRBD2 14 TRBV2 TGTGCCAGCAGTGCTACTAGCGGGTCCTACGAGCAGTACTTC CASSATSGSYEQYF
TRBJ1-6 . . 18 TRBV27 TGTGCCAGCAGTTTCGAAGGGTGGTCGGGCTCCTATAATTCACCCCTCCACTTT CASSFEGWSGSYNSPLHF
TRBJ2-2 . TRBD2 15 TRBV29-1 TGCAGCGTTCTGACTAGCGGGAAAGGCGCCGGGGAGCTGTTTTTT CSVLTSGKGAGELFF
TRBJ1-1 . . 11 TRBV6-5 TGTGCCAGCACCCGGGGGACTGAAGCTTTCTTT CASTRGTEAFF
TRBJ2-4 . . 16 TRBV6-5 TGTGCCAGCAGTTACAGGGCGGGGTTAGCCAAAAACATTCAGTACTTC CASSYRAGLAKNIQYF
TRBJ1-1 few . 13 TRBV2 TGTGCCAGCAGTGGACAGAGTAACACTGAAGCTTTCTTT CASSGQSNTEAFF
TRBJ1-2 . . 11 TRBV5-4 TGTGCCAGCAGCCTGAGGGATGGCTACACCTTC CASSLRDGYTF
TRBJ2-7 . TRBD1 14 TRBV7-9 TGTGCCAGCAGCTCCCGGGACAGCTCCTACGAGCAGTACTTC CASSSRDSSYEQYF
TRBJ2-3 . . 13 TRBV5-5 TGTGCCAGCAGCTTGACGGGGGCAGATACGCAGTATTTT CASSLTGADTQYF
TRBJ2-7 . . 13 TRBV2 TGTGCCAGCAATCGATACGCGCGGGCCGAGCAGTACTTC CASNRYARAEQYF
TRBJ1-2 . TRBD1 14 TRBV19 TGTGCCACAAGCCCAGACAGGGGGGACTATGGCTACACCTTC CATSPDRGDYGYTF
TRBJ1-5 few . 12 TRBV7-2 TGTGCCAGCAGCTTTGGGGGTAAGCCCCAGCATTTT CASSFGGKPQHF
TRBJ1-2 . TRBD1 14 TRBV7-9 TGTGCCAGCAGCGGGCAGGGGGCCGGCTATGGCTACACCTTC CASSGQGAGYGYTF
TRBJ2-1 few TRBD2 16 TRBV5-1 TGCGCCAGCAGCCCCCCAGGAGCGGGAGGGCAACATGAGCAGTTCTTC CASSPPGAGGQHEQFF
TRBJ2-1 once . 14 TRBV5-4 TGTGCCAGCAGCCAAACCCACAGGGAAAATGAGCAGTTCTTC CASSQTHRENEQFF
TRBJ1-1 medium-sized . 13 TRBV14 TGTGCCAGCAGCCAAAGTAGCAGGACTGAAGCTTTCTTT CASSQSSRTEAFF
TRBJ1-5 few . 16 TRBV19 TGTGCCAGTAGTATGAGGGCGGGTTGGGGGAGTCAGCCCCAGCATTTT CASSMRAGWGSQPQHF
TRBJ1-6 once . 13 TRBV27 TGTGCCAGCAGTCCCTCCTATAATTCACCCCTCCACTTT CASSPSYNSPLHF
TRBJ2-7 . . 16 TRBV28 TGTGCCAGCAGTCCAGCTGATGAAAAGGGGACCCACGAGCAGTACTTC CASSPADEKGTHEQYF
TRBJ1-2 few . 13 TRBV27 TGTGCCAGCAGACTCTCCTCCGGCTATGGCTACACCTTC CASRLSSGYGYTF
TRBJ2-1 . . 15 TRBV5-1 TGCGCCAGCAGCTTGGGAGGGACTCCCTACAATGAGCAGTTCTTC CASSLGGTPYNEQFF
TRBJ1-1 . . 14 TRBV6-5 TGTGCCAGCAGTTCGGCCAGGGGATTATATGAAGCTTTCTTT CASSSARGLYEAFF
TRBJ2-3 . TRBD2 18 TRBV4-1 TGCGCCAGCAGCCAAGCAACCGCTAGCGGGGGGGCCAGAGATACGCAGTATTTT CASSQATASGGARDTQYF
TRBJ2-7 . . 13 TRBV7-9 TGTGCCAGCAGCTCGGACACCCTCTACGAGCAGTACTTC CASSSDTLYEQYF
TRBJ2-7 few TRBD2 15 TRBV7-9 TGTGCCAGCAGCTTATCACTAGCGGGTCCTTCCGAGCAGTACTTC CASSLSLAGPSEQYF
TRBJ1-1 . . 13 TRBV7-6 TGTGCCAGCAACTCTATGCAGGGGACTGAAGCTTTCTTT CASNSMQGTEAFF
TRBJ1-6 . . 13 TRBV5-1 TGCGCCAGCAGAGGGGTGAGCAATTCACCCCTCCACTTT CASRGVSNSPLHF
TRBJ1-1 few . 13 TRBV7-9 TGTGCCAGCAGCTTAGCGGAGAACACTGAAGCTTTCTTT CASSLAENTEAFF
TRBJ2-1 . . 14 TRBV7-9 TGTGCCAGCAGCTTATATGGAGATTACAATGAGCAGTTCTTC CASSLYGDYNEQFF
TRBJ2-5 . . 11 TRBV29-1 TGCAGCGTTGTTCCGCAAGAGACCCAGTACTTC CSVVPQETQYF
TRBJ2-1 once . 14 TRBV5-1 TGCGCCAGCAGCTCCGGGACGAGGTACAATGAGCAGTTCTTC CASSSGTRYNEQFF
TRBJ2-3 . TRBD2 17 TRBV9 TGTGCCAGCAGCGTAGACTGGACTAGCGGGAGCACAGATACGCAGTATTTT CASSVDWTSGSTDTQYF